This passage covers 21 T cell receptor beta chains from one sample sequenced in a study of T cell repertoires in cytomegalovirus infection. Each CDR3 protein is one row after TCRdb ran MiXCR on the reads. The profile shows more than 200,000 distinct CDR3 sequences, around 9% of them singletons. Sequenced material: PBMCs. The receptors originated from a human donor in good health (CMV status not recorded). Some clones in this sample may be carry-over from other donors' samples.

This clonotype was seen a few times. The genes are TRBV7-6 and TRBJ1-1, with D unclear. The CDR3 contains 13 residues. Germline lookup yields CDR1 SGHVS and CDR2 FNYEAQ. The germline V and J ends were trimmed by 2 bases and 10 bases, with 14 bases remaining between them. CDR3 sequence: CASSLSGASGAFF. DNA of the CDR3: TGTGCCAGCAGCTTATCGGGTGCCTCAGGAGCTTTCTTT.

This clonotype has ten or more counts. This sequence joins TRBV19 and TRBJ1-5; D ambiguous. There are 16 residues in the CDR3. Trimming removed 6 bases at V and 0 bases at J, with 15 bases between. Germline V lookup: CDR1 LNHDA, CDR2 SQIVND (reference sequence). Here the CDR3 DNA reads TGTGCCAGTAGGGGTGGGTCAGGTAATAGCAATCAGCCCCAGCATTTT. This gives the protein CASRGGSGNSNQPQHF.

This clonotype was seen only a few times. This chain joins TRBV20-1 and TRBJ2-7; 9 bases match TRBD2. J was trimmed by 3 bases and V by 4 bases; bases with no gene match: 4. Per the germline V gene, CDR1 is DFQATT and CDR2 is SNEGSKA (reference sequence). There are 13 residues in the CDR3. The CDR3 loop is CSAKRGVIYEQYF. In DNA, the CDR3 is TGCAGTGCTAAGCGGGGGGTTATCTACGAGCAGTACTTC.

This clonotype has ten or more counts. This chain links TRBV7-2 with TRBJ1-1, with 9 bases lining up with TRBD1. The CDR3 spans 14 residues. From germline, CDR1 is SGHTA and CDR2 FQGNSA. V lost 5 bases to trimming and J lost 7 bases; unmatched junction nucleotides: 8. In DNA form, the CDR3 reads TGTGCCAGCAGCGTCGACAGGGGGATAAGTGAAGCTTTCTTT. As protein: CASSVDRGISEAFF.

As concerns this clonotype: One junction end disagrees with the germline gene, perhaps due to a read error. This chain connects TRBV20-1 to TRBJ2-3, with 11 bases fitting TRBD1. There are 16 residues in the CDR3. Germline CDR1 reads DFQATT; CDR2 reads SNEGSKA (reference sequence). CDR3 nucleotide sequence: TGCAGTGCTTGGGAACTGGGACAGGGGGGAACAGATTCGCAGTATTTT. Its translation: CSAWELGQGGTDSQYF.

This clonotype was seen ten or more times. CDR3 protein: CASSVIRGTGLSHTQYF. DNA of the CDR3: TGTGCCAGCAGCGTCATCCGAGGGACAGGCCTGTCCCATACGCAGTATTTT. V is TRBV11-3 and J is TRBJ2-3; TRBD1 matches at 8 bases. This CDR3 has 17 residues. After removal of 5 bases from V and 7 bases from J, the junction contained 17 bases not matched to a gene. The V gene's germline CDR1 is SGHNT and CDR2 YENEEA.

This clonotype has at least ten counts. The chain combines TRBV7-9 with TRBJ1-1; D possibly corresponds to TRBD1 (5 bases). The germline CDR1 and CDR2 sequences are SEHNR and FQNEAQ (reference sequence). With 5 bases removed from V and 5 bases from J, the gap between germline ends came to 15 bases. CDR3 length: 14 amino acids. The CDR3 spells CASSPTRGGTEAFF. The CDR3 region has the DNA TGTGCCAGCAGCCCCACTCGGGGGGGGACTGAAGCTTTCTTT.

Comments on this clonotype: Since a much larger clone is just one base distant, this may be a read error. The chain has TRBV7-2 and TRBJ2-7, with D possibly matching TRBD1 (6 bases). The CDR3 is 15 amino acids. Germline loops: CDR1 SGHTA, CDR2 FQGNSA. The V gene lost 5 bases and the J gene lost 5 bases, with 19 bases spanning the gap. CDR3 sequence: CTSSAQTGVYHEQYF. The CDR3 nucleotides read TGTACCAGCAGCGCCCAGACAGGAGTATATCACGAGCAGTACTTC.

This clonotype has just a few counts. The V call is TRBV6-2 or TRBV6-3, the J call TRBJ2-1, with TRBD2 matching over 10 bases. The CDR3 extends over 17 amino acids. The V gene's germline CDR1 is MNHEY and CDR2 SVGEGT. V lost 6 bases and J lost 9; bases outside the gene matches: 17. Here the CDR3 reads CASSTARGTSVRGEQFF. CDR3 DNA sequence: TGTGCCAGCAGCACCGCCCGTGGGACTAGCGTTCGGGGTGAGCAGTTCTTC.

This clonotype was observed at least ten times. The chain joins TRBV7-8 to TRBJ1-3; D gene unclear. The germline V and J ends were trimmed by 6 bases and 0 bases, with 12 bases remaining between them. The CDR3 is 15 residues long. Germline CDR1 reads SGHVS; CDR2 reads FQNEAQ. The CDR3 region has the DNA TGTGCCAGCAGATTTACCGCTGACTCTGGAAACACCATATATTTT. This gives the protein CASRFTADSGNTIYF.

This clonotype showed up many times. The chain combines TRBV11-1 with TRBJ2-3; D not certain. The CDR3 runs 16 residues. Germline V lookup: CDR1 SGHAT, CDR2 FQDESV (reference sequence). The V gene lost 5 bases and the J gene lost 3 bases, with 18 bases spanning the gap. The CDR3 DNA follows: TGTGCCAGCAGCATCCCAGACTTTGGAGTGACAGATACGCAGTATTTT. It encodes CASSIPDFGVTDTQYF.

There are many counts of this clonotype. The chain uses TRBV4-3 and TRBJ2-7; 11 bases are shared with TRBD2. In germline, CDR1 is LGHNA, CDR2 YSLEER. The length of the CDR3 is 16 residues. V was clipped by 0 bases and J by 4 bases; unmatched bases: 5. CDR3 residues: CASSQEIAGGPYEQYF. CDR3 DNA: TGCGCCAGCAGCCAAGAGATAGCGGGAGGGCCTTACGAGCAGTACTTC.

This clonotype was counted many times. The chain is built from TRBV7-2 and TRBJ1-1; D may be TRBD1 (5 bases). CDR3 size: 14 residues. V lost 1 base to trimming and J lost 1 base, with 7 bases between them. Germline V gives CDR1 SGHTA, CDR2 FQGNSA. CDR3 amino acids: CASSLVGRNTEAFF. As DNA, the CDR3 is TGTGCCAGCAGCTTAGTGGGACGGAACACTGAAGCTTTCTTT.

This clonotype was found many times. V is TRBV6-1 and J is TRBJ2-2; D gene unclear. This CDR3 has 11 residues. V gave up 0 bases and J gave up 9 bases, with 2 bases separating them. Germline values: CDR1 MNHNS, CDR2 SASEGT. The CDR3 region is CASSEARELFF. As DNA, the CDR3 is TGTGCCAGCAGTGAAGCGAGGGAGCTGTTTTTT.

This clonotype was found many times. The chain combines TRBV7-2 with TRBJ2-7; D is undetermined. Germline values: CDR1 SGHTA, CDR2 FQGNSA. CDR3 length: 14 amino acids. V was clipped by 5 bases and J by 2 bases, with 13 bases between them. The CDR3 DNA follows: TGTGCCAGCAGCCAAACGGCCCCACCCTACGAGCAGTACTTC. This encodes CASSQTAPPYEQYF.

This clonotype was recorded many times. This chain connects TRBV5-1 to TRBJ2-3, with 15 bases identical to TRBD2. The CDR3 contains 19 residues. With V trimmed by 3 bases and J by 0 bases, 8 bases remained unmatched. The germline gives CDR1 SGHRS, CDR2 YFSETQ. CDR3 sequence reads: CASSSGLAGGGVSTDTQYF. The CDR3 nucleotides are TGCGCCAGCAGCTCGGGACTAGCGGGAGGAGGTGTCAGCACAGATACGCAGTATTTT.

This clonotype was counted only a few times. The genes are TRBV28 and TRBJ1-2; 8 positions match TRBD1. In germline, CDR1 is MDHEN, CDR2 SYDVKM. V lost 6 bases and J lost 4; bases outside the gene matches: 10. The CDR3 covers 15 residues. Here the CDR3 reads CASRASTGVTYGYTF. The CDR3 bases are TGTGCCAGCAGGGCCTCGACAGGGGTAACCTATGGCTACACCTTC.

This clonotype was counted at least ten times. The V and J genes are TRBV7-6 and TRBJ2-7, with TRBD2 identical over 8 bases. V dropped 1 base and J dropped 0; count of bases not matched to a gene: 11. Germline assignment: CDR1 SGHVS and CDR2 FNYEAQ. The CDR3 is 18 amino acids. Here the CDR3 reads CASSLGSGLLAASYEQYF. For the CDR3, the DNA is TGTGCCAGCAGCTTAGGGTCCGGGCTACTAGCGGCCTCCTACGAGCAGTACTTC. The full variable domain, completed using reference TRBV7-6 and TRBJ2-7, is GAGVSQSPRYKVTKRGQDVALRCDPISGHVSLYWYRQALGQGPEFLTYFNYEAQQDKSGLPNDRFSAERPEGSISTLTIQRTEQRDSAMYRCASSLGSGLLAASYEQYFGPGTRLTVT.

This clonotype has a count of ten or more. The CDR3 sequence: CASSHRSGVWTEAFF. DNA for the CDR3: TGCGCCAGCAGCCACCGATCGGGGGTGTGGACTGAAGCTTTCTTT. This chain connects TRBV4-3 to TRBJ1-1; a possible D gene is TRBD1 (5 bases). V was pared by 3 bases and J by 5 bases, with 16 bases between. The CDR3 contains 15 residues. CDR1 and CDR2 (germline): LGHNA, YSLEER.

This clonotype was seen more than once but under ten times. V and J are TRBV20-1 and TRBJ1-2; 11 bases fit TRBD1. The length of the CDR3 is 14 residues. Germline-derived CDR1 and CDR2 are DFQATT and SNEGSKA (reference sequence). Trimming at V came to 3 bases and at J to 3 bases, leaving 3 bases not matched to a gene. As DNA, the CDR3 is TGCAGTGCTAGTGGGGGACAGGGGGACTATGGCTACACCTTC. This translates into CSASGGQGDYGYTF.

This clonotype was counted ten times or more. V usage is TRBV7-2 and J usage is TRBJ2-7; 11 nucleotides align to TRBD2. Trimming removed 5 bases from V and 9 bases from J; junction bases left unmatched: 6. This CDR3 comprises 13 residues. Germline assignment: CDR1 SGHTA and CDR2 FQGNSA. The CDR3 spells CASSPYGLAGQYF. CDR3 sequence (DNA): TGTGCCAGCAGCCCCTACGGACTAGCGGGGCAGTACTTC.